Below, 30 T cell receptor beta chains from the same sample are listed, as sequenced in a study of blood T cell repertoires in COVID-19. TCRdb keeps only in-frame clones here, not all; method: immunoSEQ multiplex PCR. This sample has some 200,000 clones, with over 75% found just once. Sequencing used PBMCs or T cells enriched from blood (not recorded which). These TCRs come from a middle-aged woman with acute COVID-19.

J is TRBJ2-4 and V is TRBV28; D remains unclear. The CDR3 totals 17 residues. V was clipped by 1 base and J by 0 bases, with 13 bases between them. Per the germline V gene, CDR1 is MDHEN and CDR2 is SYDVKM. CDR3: CASSLSSIRVAKNIQYF. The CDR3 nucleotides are TGTGCCAGCAGTTTATCGTCGATACGAGTAGCCAAAAACATTCAGTACTTC.

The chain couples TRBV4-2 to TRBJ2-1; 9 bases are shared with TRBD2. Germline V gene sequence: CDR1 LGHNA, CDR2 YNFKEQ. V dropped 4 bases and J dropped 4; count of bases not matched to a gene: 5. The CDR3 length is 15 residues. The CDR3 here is CASSPRLADYNEQFF. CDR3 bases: TGTGCCAGCAGCCCCCGACTAGCGGATTACAATGAGCAGTTCTTC.

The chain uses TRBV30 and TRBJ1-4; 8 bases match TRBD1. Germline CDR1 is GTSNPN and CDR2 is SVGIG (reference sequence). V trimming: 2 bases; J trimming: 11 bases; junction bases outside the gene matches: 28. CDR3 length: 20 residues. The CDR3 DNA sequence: TGTGCCTGGAGTCGAGATTACTCCCCTGAGCCTAGACAGGGGCGGGTGAAACTGTTTTTT. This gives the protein CAWSRDYSPEPRQGRVKLFF. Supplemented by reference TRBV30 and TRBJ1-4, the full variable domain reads SQTIHQWPATLVQPVGSPLSLECTVEGTSNPNLYWYRQAAGRGLQLLFYSVGIGQISSEVPQNLSASRPQDRQFILSSKKLLLSDSGFYLCAWSRDYSPEPRQGRVKLFFGSGTQLSVL.

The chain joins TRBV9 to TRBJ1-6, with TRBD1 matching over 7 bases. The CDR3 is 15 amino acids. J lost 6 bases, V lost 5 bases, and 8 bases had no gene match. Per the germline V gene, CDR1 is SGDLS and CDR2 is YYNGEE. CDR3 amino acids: CASSGRGTANSPLHF. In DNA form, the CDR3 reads TGTGCCAGCAGTGGACGGGGGACAGCTAATTCACCCCTCCACTTT.

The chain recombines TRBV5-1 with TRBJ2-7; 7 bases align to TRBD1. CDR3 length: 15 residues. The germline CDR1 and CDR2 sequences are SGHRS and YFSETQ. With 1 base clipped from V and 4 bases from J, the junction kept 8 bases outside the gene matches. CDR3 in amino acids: CASSLFGTGVYEQYF. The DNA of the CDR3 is TGCGCCAGCAGCTTGTTCGGTACAGGGGTTTACGAGCAGTACTTC.

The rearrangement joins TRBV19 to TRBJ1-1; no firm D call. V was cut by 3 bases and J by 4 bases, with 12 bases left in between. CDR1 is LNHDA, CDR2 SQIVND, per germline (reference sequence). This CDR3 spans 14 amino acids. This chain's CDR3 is CASSITGLGTEAFF. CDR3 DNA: TGTGCCAGTAGTATTACGGGGTTGGGCACTGAAGCTTTCTTT.

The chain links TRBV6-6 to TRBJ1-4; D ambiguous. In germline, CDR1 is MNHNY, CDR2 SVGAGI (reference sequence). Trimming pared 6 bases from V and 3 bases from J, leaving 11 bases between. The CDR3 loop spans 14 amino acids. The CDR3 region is CASSPWAPNEKLFF. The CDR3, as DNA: TGTGCCAGCAGCCCCTGGGCCCCTAATGAAAAACTGTTTTTT.

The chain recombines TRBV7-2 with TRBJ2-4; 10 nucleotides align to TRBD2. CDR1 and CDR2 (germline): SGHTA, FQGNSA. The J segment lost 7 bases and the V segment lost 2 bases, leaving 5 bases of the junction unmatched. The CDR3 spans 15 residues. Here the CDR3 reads CASSLRAGGPNIQYF. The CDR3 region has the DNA TGTGCCAGCAGCTTAAGAGCGGGGGGGCCTAACATTCAGTACTTC.

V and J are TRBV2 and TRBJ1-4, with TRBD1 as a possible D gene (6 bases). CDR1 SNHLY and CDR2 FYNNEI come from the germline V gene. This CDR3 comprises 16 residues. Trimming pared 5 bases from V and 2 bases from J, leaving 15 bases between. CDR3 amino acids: CASSLTGGSTNEKLFF. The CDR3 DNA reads TGTGCCAGCAGTCTCACGGGGGGCAGCACTAATGAAAAACTGTTTTTT.

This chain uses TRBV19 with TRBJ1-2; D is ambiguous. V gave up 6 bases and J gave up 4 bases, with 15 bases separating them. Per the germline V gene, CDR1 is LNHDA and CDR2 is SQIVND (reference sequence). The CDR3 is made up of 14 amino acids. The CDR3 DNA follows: TGTGCCAGTAGCTCCCCCCGAGGGCCCTATGGCTACACCTTC. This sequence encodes CASSSPRGPYGYTF.

CDR3 protein: CASSIAPGNRDREGDEQFF. DNA of the CDR3: TGTGCCAGTAGTATTGCGCCGGGAAATAGGGACAGGGAAGGCGATGAGCAGTTCTTC. The chain uses TRBV19 and TRBJ2-1; TRBD1 matches at 9 bases. Looked up from germline, CDR1 is LNHDA and CDR2 is SQIVND (reference sequence). This CDR3 spans 19 amino acids. J gave up 8 bases and V 3 bases, and 20 bases lay outside the gene matches.

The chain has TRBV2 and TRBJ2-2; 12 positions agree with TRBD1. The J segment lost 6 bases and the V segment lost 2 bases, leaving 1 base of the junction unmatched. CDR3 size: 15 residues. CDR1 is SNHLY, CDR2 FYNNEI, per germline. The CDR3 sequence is CASSEWDRGPGELFF. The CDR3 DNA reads TGTGCCAGCAGTGAATGGGACAGGGGGCCCGGGGAGCTGTTTTTT.

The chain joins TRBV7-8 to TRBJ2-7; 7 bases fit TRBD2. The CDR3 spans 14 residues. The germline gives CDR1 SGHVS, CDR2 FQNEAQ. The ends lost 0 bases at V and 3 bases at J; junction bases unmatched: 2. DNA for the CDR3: TGTGCCAGCAGCTTAGCCGGGGGGATCTACGAGCAGTACTTC. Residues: CASSLAGGIYEQYF.

CDR3 sequence reads: CASSRRPSNYGYTF. CDR3 nucleotide sequence: TGTGCCAGCAGCCGGAGACCATCGAACTATGGCTACACCTTC. V and J are TRBV7-3 and TRBJ1-2, with D unresolved. CDR1 is SGHTA, CDR2 FQGTGA, per germline. With 5 bases removed from V and 2 bases from J, the gap between germline ends came to 12 bases. CDR3 length: 14 amino acids.

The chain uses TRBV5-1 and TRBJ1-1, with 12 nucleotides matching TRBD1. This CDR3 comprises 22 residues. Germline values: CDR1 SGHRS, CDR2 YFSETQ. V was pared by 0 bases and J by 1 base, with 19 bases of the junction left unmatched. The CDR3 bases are TGCGCCAGCAGCTTGGATCTTGGGTTTTCTACCGGGACAGGGGGCTCGAACACTGAAGCTTTCTTT. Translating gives CASSLDLGFSTGTGGSNTEAFF.

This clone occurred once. DNA for the CDR3: TGTGCCAGTAGTCGGGAGACACTATCCAAAAACATTCAGTACTTC. It codes for CASSRETLSKNIQYF. This rearrangement joins TRBV19 to TRBJ2-4, with a possible D match to TRBD2 (6 bases). CDR1 is LNHDA, CDR2 SQIVND, per germline (reference sequence). The CDR3 covers 15 residues. V shed 5 bases and J shed 2 bases, with 13 bases lying between them.

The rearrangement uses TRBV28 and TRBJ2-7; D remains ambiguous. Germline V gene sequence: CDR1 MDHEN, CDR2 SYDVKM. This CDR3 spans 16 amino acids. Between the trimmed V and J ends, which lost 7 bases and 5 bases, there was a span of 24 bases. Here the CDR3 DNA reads TGTGCCAGCACACTCTCCGGGTCTCCCCATTCCCACGAGCAGTACTTC. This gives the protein CASTLSGSPHSHEQYF.

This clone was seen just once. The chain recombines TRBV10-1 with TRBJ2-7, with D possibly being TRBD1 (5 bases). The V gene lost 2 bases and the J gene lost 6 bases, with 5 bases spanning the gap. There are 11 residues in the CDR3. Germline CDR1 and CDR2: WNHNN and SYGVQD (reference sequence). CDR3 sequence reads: CASSERGEQYF. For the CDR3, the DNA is TGCGCCAGCAGTGAGAGGGGCGAGCAGTACTTC.

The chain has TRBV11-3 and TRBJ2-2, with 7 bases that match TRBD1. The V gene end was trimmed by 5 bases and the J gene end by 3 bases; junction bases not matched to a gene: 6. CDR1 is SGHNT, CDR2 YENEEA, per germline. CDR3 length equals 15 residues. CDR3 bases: TGTGCCAGCAGCCCCCAAGGGGGCGACACCGGGGAGCTGTTTTTT. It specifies CASSPQGGDTGELFF.

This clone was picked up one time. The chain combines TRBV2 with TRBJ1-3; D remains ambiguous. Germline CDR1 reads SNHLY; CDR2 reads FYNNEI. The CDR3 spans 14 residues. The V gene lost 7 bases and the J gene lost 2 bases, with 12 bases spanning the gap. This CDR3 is CASNRVMAGNTIYF. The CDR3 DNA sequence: TGTGCCAGCAACCGGGTAATGGCTGGAAACACCATATATTTT.

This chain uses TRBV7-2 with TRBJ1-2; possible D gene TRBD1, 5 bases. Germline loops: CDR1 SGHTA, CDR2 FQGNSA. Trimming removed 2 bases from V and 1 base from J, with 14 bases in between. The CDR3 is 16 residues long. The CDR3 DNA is TGTGCCAGCAGCTTAACCCGCGGGGGGTATAACTATGGCTACACCTTC. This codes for CASSLTRGGYNYGYTF.

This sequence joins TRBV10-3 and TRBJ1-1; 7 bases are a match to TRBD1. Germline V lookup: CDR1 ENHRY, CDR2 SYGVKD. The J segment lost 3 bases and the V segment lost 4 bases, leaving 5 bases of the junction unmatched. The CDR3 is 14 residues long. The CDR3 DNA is TGTGCCATCAGTGCTCGACAGGGAGACACTGAAGCTTTCTTT. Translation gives CAISARQGDTEAFF.

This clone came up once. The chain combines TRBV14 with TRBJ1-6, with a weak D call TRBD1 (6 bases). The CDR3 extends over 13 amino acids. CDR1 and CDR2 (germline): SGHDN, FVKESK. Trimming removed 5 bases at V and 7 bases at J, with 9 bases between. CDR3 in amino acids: CASSYRENSPLHF. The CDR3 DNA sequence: TGTGCCAGCAGCTACAGGGAGAATTCACCCCTCCACTTT.

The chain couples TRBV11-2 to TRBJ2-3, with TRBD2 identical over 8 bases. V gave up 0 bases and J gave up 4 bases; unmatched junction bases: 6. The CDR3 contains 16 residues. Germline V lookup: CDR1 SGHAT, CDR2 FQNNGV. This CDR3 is CASSLERGANSDTQYF. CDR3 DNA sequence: TGTGCCAGCAGCTTAGAGCGGGGGGCAAATTCAGATACGCAGTATTTT.

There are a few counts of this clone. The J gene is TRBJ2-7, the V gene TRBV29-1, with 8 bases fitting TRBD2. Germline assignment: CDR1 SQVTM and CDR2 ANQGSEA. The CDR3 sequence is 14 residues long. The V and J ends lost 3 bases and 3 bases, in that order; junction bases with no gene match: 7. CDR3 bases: TGCAGCGTTGATTCGGGACTAGGGAGCTACGAGCAGTACTTC. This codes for CSVDSGLGSYEQYF.

The CDR3 DNA follows: TGTGCCAGCAGTTCGGGACAGCAGAATTCACCCCTCCACTTT. Translation: CASSSGQQNSPLHF. This chain connects TRBV6-1 to TRBJ1-6; TRBD1 agrees at 7 bases. CDR3 size: 14 residues. J lost 7 bases, V lost 5 bases, and 5 bases had no gene match. The germline V gene has CDR1 MNHNS and CDR2 SASEGT.

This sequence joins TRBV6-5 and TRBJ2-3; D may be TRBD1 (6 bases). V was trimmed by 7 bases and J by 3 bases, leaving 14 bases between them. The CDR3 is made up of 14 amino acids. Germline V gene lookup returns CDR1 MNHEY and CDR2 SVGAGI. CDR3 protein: CASTRDRRTDTQYF. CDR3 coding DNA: TGTGCCAGCACCCGAGACAGGAGGACAGATACGCAGTATTTT.

CDR3 nucleotides: TGTGCCAGCAGTTTTCAGATAAACTCTGGAAACACCATATATTTT. Translation: CASSFQINSGNTIYF. This chain uses TRBV6-5 with TRBJ1-3; unclear D gene. The germline V and J ends were trimmed by 4 bases and 0 bases, with 10 bases remaining between them. The CDR3 sequence is 15 residues long. The germline V gene has CDR1 MNHEY and CDR2 SVGAGI.

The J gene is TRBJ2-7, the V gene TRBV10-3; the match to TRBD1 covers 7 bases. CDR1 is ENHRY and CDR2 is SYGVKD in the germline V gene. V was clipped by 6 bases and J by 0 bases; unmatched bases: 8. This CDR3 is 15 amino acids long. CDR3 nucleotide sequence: TGTGCCATCAGAGACCGGGACAGAAGCTCCTACGAGCAGTACTTC. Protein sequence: CAIRDRDRSSYEQYF.

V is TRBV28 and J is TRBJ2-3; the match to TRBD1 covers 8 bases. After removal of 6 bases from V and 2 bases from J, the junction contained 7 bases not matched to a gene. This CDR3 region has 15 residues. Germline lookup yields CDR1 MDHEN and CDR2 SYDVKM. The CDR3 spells CASSQPTGATDTQYF. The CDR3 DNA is TGTGCCAGCAGCCAACCGACAGGGGCCACAGATACGCAGTATTTT.